The source of this T cell receptor (beta chain) is a study of T cells in Graves' hyperthyroidism and ophthalmopathy. Study-wide results and limits: A model built on 13 V-J features separated ophthalmopathy from stable hyperthyroidism.

This clonotype has ten or more counts. Its antigen remains unidentified. TCR beta CDR3 sequences were amplified from RNA transcripts. Initially, a first-round RT-PCR of the TCR CDR3 employed the HTBI primer set. TCRdb re-analysed the multiplex PCR reads in MiXCR, keeping a single row per CDR3 protein. The sample has 560,000 or so distinct CDR3 sequences; nearly 20% are singletons. The sequenced sample was blood. This TCR derives from a man aged 35 to 55 with Graves' ophthalmopathy.

This CDR3 is CASSFLDSNTEAFF. The CDR3 DNA sequence: TGTGCCAGCAGTTTTCTCGACAGCAACACTGAAGCTTTCTTT. This chain uses TRBV28 with TRBJ1-1; D possibly corresponds to TRBD1 (5 bases). Trimming stripped 3 bases from V and 2 bases from J, with 10 bases between. CDR1 and CDR2 (germline): MDHEN, SYDVKM. The CDR3 has 14 residues.